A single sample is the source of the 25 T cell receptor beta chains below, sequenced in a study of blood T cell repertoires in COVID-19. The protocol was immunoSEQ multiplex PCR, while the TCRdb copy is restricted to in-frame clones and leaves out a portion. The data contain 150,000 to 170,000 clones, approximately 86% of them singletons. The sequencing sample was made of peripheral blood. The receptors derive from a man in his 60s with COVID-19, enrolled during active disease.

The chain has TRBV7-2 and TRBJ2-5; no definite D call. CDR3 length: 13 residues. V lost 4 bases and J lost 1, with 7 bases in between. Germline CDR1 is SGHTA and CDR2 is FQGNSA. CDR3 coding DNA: TGTGCCAGCAGCTATCGGGTCCAAGAGACCCAGTACTTC. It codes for CASSYRVQETQYF.

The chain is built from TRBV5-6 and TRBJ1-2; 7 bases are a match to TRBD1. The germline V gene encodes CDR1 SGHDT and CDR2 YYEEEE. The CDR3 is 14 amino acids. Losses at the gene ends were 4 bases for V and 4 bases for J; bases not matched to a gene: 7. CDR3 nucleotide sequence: TGTGCCAGCAGCGGACAACAGGGGATCTATGGCTACACCTTC. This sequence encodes CASSGQQGIYGYTF.

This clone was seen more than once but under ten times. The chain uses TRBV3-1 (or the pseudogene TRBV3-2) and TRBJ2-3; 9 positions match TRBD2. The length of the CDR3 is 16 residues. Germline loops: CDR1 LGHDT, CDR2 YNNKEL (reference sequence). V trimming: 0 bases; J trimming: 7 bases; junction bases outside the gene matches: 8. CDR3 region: CASSQEPRGGRNTQYF. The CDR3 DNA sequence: TGTGCCAGCAGCCAAGAACCGCGGGGGGGCCGTAATACGCAGTATTTT.

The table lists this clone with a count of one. The CDR3 loop reads CASSYLQGNTEAFF. The CDR3 bases are TGTGCCAGCAGTTACTTACAGGGGAACACTGAAGCTTTCTTT. The J gene is TRBJ1-1, the V gene TRBV6-2 or TRBV6-3, with a possible D match to TRBD1 (6 bases). Between the trimmed V and J ends, which lost 1 base and 1 base, there was a span of 7 bases. Germline V lookup: CDR1 MNHEY, CDR2 SVGEGT. CDR3 length equals 14 residues.

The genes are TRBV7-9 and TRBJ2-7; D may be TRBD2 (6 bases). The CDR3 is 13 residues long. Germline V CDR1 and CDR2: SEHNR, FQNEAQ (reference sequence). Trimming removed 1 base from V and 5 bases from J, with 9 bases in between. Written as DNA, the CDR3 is TGTGCCAGCAGCTTAGTCCCGGGAGACGAGCAGTACTTC. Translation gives CASSLVPGDEQYF.

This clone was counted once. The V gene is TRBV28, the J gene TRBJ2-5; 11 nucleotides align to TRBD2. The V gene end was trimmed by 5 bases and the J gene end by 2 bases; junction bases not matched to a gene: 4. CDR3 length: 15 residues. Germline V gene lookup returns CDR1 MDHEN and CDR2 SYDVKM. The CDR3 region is CASSLAGGPQETQYF. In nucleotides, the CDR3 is TGTGCCAGCAGTCTAGCGGGGGGACCACAAGAGACCCAGTACTTC.

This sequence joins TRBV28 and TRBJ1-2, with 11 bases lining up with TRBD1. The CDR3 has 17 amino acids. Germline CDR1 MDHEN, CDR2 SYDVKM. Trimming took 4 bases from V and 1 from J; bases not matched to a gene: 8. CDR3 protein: CASSWTDRGQGNYGYTF. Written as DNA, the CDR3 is TGTGCCAGCAGTTGGACGGACAGGGGGCAGGGTAACTATGGCTACACCTTC.

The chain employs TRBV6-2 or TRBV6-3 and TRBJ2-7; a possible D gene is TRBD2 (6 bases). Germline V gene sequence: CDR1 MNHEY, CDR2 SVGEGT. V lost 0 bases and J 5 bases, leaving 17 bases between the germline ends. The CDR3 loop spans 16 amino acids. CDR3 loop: CASSYSTGGKRDEQYF. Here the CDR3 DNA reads TGTGCCAGCAGTTACTCGACTGGGGGGAAGCGGGACGAGCAGTACTTC.

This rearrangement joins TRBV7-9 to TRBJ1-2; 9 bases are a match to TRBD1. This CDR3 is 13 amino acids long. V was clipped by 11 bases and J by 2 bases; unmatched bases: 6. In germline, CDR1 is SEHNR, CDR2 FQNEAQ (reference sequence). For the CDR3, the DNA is TGTGCCGGAGACAGGGGGGTCAACTATGGCTACACCTTC. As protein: CAGDRGVNYGYTF.

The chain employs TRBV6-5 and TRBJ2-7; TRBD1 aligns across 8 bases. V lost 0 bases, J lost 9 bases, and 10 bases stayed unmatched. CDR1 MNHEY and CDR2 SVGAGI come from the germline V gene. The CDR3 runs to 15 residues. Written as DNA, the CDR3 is TGTGCCAGCAGTTACTCGACGCAGGGGGCCTCGGGGCAGTACTTC. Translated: CASSYSTQGASGQYF.

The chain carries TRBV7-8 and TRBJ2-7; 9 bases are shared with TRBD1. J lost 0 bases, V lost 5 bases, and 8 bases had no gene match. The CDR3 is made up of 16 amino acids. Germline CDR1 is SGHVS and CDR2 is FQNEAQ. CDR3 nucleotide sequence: TGTGCCAGCAGCGGCCCCCGGGACAGGGTCTCCTACGAGCAGTACTTC. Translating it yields CASSGPRDRVSYEQYF.

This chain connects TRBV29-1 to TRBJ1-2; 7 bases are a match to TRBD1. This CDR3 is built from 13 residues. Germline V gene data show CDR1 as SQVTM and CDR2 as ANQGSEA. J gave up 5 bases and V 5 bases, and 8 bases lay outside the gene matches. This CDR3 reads CSVNQGEEYGYTF. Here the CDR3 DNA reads TGCAGCGTTAACCAGGGGGAAGAATATGGCTACACCTTC.

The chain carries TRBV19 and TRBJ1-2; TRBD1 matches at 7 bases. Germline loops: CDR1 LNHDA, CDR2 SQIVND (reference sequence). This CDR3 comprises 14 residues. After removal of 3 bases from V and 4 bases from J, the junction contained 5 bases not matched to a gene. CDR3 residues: CASSMRGQSYGYTF. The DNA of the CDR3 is TGTGCCAGTAGTATGAGGGGGCAGAGCTATGGCTACACCTTC. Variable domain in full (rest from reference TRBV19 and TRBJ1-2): DGGITQSPKYLFRKEGQNVTLSCEQNLNHDAMYWYRQDPGQGLRLIYYSQIVNDFQKGDIAEGYSVSREKKESFPLTVTSAQKNPTAFYLCASSMRGQSYGYTFGSGTRLTVV.

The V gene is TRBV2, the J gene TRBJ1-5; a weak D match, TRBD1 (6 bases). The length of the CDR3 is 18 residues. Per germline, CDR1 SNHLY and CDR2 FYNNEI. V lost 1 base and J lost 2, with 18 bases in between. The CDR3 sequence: CASSEVKGAGVGNQPQHF. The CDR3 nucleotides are TGTGCCAGCAGTGAAGTTAAAGGGGCAGGGGTAGGCAATCAGCCCCAGCATTTT.

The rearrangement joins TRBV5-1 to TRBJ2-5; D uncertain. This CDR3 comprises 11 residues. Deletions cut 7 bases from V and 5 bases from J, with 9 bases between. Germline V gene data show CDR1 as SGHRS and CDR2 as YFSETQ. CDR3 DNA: TGCGCCAGCTCTCGTCAGGAGACCCAGTACTTC. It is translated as CASSRQETQYF.

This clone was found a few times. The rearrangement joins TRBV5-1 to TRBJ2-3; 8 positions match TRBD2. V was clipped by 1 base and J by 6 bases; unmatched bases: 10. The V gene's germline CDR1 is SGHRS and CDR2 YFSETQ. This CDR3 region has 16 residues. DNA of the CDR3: TGCGCCAGCAGCTTGAGCGGCAGCGGGAGCGCGGATACGCAGTATTTT. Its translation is CASSLSGSGSADTQYF.

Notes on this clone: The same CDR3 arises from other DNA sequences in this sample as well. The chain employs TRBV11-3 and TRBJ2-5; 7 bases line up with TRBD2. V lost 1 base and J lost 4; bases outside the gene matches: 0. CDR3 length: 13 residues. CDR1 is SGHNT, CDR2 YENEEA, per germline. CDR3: CASSLGGRETQYF. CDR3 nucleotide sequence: TGTGCCAGCAGCTTAGGCGGGAGAGAGACCCAGTACTTC. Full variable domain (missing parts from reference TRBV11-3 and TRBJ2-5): EAGVVQSPRYKIIEKKQPVAFWCNPISGHNTLYWYLQNLGQGPELLIRYENEEAVDDSQLPKDRFSAERLKGVDSTLKIQPAELGDSAVYLCASSLGGRETQYFGPGTRLLVL.

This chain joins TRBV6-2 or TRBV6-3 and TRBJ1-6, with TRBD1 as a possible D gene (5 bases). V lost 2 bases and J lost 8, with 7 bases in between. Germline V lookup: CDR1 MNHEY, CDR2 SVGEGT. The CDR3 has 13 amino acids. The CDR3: CASSYGADSPLHF. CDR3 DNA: TGTGCCAGCAGTTACGGGGCAGATTCACCCCTCCACTTT.

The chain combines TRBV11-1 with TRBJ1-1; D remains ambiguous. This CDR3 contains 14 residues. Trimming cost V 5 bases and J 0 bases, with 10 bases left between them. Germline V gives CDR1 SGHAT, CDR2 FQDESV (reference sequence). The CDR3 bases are TGTGCCAGCAGCCCGCGGTATATGAACACTGAAGCTTTCTTT. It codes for CASSPRYMNTEAFF. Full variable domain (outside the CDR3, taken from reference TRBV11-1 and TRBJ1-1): EAEVAQSPRYKITEKSQAVAFWCDPISGHATLYWYRQILGQGPELLVQFQDESVVDDSQLPKDRFSAERLKGVDSTLKIQPAELGDSAMYLCASSPRYMNTEAFFGQGTRLTVV.

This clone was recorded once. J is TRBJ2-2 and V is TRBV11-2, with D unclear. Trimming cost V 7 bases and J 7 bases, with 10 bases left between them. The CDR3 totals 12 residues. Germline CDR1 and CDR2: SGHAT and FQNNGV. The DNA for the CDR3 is TGTGCCAGCACCCCGCGAGTCGGGGAGCTGTTTTTT. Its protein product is CASTPRVGELFF. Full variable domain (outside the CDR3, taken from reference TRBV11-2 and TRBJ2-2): EAGVAQSPRYKIIEKRQSVAFWCNPISGHATLYWYQQILGQGPKLLIQFQNNGVVDDSQLPKDRFSAERLKGVDSTLKIQPAKLEDSAVYLCASTPRVGELFFGEGSRLTVL.

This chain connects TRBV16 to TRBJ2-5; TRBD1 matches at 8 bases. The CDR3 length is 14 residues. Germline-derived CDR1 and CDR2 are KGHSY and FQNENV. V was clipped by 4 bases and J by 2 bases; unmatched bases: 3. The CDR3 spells CASSPGQVQETQYF. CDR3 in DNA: TGTGCCAGCAGCCCGGGACAGGTTCAAGAGACCCAGTACTTC. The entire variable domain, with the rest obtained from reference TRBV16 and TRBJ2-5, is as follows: GEEVAQTPKHLVRGEGQKAKLYCAPIKGHSYVFWYQQVLKNEFKFLISFQNENVFDETGMPKERFSAKCLPNSPCSLEIQATKLEDSAVYFCASSPGQVQETQYFGPGTRLLVL.

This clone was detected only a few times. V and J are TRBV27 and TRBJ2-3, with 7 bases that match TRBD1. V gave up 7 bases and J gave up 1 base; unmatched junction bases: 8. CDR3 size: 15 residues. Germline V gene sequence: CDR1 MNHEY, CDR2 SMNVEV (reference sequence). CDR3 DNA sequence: TGTGCCAGCATGGACTGGACAGGAGGCACAGATACGCAGTATTTT. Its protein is CASMDWTGGTDTQYF.

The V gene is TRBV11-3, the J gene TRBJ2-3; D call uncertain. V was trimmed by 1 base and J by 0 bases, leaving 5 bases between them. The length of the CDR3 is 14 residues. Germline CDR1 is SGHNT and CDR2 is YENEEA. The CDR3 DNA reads TGTGCCAGCAGCTTAGGGCCTAGCACAGATACGCAGTATTTT. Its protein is CASSLGPSTDTQYF.

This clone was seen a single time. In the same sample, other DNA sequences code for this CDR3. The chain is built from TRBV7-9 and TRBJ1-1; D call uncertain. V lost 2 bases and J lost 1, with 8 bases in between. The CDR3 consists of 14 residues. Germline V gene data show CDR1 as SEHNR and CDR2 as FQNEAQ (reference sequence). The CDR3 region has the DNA TGTGCCAGCAGCTTAAACAGTGGGAACACTGAAGCTTTCTTT. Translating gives CASSLNSGNTEAFF.

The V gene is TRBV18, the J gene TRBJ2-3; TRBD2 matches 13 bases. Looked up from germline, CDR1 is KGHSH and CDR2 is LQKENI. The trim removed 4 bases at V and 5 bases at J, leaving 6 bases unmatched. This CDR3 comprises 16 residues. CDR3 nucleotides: TGTGCCAGCTCACTGGACCGGACTAGCGGGGGAGATACGCAGTATTTT. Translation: CASSLDRTSGGDTQYF.